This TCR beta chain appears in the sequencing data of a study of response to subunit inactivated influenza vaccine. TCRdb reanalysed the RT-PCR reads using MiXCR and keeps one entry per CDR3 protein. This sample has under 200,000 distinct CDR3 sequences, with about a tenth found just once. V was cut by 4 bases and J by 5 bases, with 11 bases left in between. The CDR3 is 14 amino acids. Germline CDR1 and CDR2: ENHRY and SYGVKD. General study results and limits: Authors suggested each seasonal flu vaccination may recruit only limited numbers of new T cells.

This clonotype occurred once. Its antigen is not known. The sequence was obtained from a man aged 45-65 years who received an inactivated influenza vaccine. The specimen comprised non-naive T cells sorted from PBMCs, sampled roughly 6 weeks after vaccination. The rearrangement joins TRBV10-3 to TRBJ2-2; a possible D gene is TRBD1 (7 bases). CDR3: CAISGQGGTGELFF. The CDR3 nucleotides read TGTGCCATCAGTGGGCAGGGGGGAACCGGGGAGCTGTTTTTT.